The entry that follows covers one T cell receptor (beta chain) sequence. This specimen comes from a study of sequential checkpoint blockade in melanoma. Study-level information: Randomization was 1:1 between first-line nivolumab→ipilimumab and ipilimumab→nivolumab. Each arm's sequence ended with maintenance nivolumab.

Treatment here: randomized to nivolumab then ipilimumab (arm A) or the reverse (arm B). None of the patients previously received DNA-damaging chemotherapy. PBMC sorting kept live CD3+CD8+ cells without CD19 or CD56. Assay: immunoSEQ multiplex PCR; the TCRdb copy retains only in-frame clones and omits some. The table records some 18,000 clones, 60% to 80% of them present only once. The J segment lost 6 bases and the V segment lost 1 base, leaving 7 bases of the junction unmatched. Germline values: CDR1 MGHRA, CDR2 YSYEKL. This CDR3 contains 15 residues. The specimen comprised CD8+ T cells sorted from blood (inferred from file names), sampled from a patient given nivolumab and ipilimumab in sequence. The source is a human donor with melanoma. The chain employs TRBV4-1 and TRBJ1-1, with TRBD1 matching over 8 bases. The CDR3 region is CASSQGTGRGSEAFF. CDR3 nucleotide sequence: TGCGCCAGCAGCCAAGGGACAGGGAGGGGATCTGAAGCTTTCTTT.